The present TCR beta chain was sequenced within a study of cytomegalovirus exposure and HLA in healthy donors. PCR used 60 Vbeta primers and 13 Jbeta primers. The table came from immunoSEQ multiplex PCR; TCRdb's copy has only in-frame clones and leaves some out. The sample shows fewer than 150,000 clones, around 77% of them seen only once. Germline lookup yields CDR1 MRHNA and CDR2 SNTAGT. V dropped 6 bases and J dropped 0 bases, with 15 bases sitting between them. There are 16 residues in the CDR3. Sequencing was performed on PBMCs. This receptor was obtained from a woman between 25 and 40 years old in good health and CMV-seropositive. V is TRBV6-4 and J is TRBJ2-1, with D hard to call. The CDR3: CASSALGGGSYNEQFF. CDR3 nucleotides: TGTGCCAGCAGCGCTCTGGGTGGCGGCTCCTACAATGAGCAGTTCTTC.